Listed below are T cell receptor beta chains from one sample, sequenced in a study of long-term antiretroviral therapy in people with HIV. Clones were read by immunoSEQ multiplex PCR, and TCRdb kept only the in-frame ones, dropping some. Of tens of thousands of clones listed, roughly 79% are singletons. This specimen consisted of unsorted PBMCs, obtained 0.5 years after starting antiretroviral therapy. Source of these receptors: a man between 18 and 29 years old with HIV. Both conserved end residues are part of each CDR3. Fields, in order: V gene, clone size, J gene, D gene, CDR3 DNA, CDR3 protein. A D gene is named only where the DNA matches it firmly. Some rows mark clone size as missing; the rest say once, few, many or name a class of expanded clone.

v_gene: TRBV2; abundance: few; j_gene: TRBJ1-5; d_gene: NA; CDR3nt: TGTGCCAGCAGTGAAGGGCGGAGCAATCAGCCCCAGCATTTT; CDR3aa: CASSEGRSNQPQHF
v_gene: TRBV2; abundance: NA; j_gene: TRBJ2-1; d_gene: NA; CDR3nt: TGTGCCAGCAGTGAGACAGTGCGCTCCTACAATGAGCAGTTCTTC; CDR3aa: CASSETVRSYNEQFF
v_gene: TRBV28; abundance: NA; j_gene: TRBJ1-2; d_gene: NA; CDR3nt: TGTGCCAGCGTAAGACCACCCGACTATGGCTACACCTTC; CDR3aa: CASVRPPDYGYTF
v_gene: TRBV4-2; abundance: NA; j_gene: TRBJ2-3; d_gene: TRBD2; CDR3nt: TGTGCCAGCAGCCAAGAGGGGCAGCGGGAGGGTGGAGATACGCAGTATTTT; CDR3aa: CASSQEGQREGGDTQYF
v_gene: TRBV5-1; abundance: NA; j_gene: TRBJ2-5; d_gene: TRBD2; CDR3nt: TGCGCCAGCAGCTTGGTTCTAGCGGGGGGGGAAGAGACCCAGTACTTC; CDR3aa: CASSLVLAGGEETQYF
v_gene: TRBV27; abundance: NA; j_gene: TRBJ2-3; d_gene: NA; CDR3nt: TGTGCCAGCAGAGGGGCAGGGACGAGCACAGATACGCAGTATTTT; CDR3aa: CASRGAGTSTDTQYF
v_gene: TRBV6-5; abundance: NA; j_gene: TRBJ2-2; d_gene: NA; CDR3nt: TGTGCCAGCACCGGACAGCCAATGAACACCGGGGAGCTGTTTTTT; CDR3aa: CASTGQPMNTGELFF
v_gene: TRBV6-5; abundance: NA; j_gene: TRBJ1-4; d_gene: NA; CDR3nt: TGTGCCAGCAGTTACTCGTCAGCAGGCCGTGAAAAACTGTTTTTT; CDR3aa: CASSYSSAGREKLFF
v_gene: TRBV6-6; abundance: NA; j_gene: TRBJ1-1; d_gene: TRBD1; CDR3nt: TGTGCCAGCAGCAATCCATGGACAGGCAACACTGAAGCTTTCTTT; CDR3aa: CASSNPWTGNTEAFF
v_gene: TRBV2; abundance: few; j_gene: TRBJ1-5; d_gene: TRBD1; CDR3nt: TGTGCCAGCAGTAATACAGGGGCCGGCAATCAGCCCCAGCATTTT; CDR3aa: CASSNTGAGNQPQHF
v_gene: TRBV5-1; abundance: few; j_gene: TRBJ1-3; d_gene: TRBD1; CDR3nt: TGCGCCAGCAGCTTCGAACCTACAGGGGGCGGCCAAAACACCATATATTTT; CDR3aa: CASSFEPTGGGQNTIYF
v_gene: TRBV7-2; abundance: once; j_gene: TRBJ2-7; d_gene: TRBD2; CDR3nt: TGTGCCAGCAGCCGGACTAGCGGGAGTTCCCACGAGCAGTACTTC; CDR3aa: CASSRTSGSSHEQYF
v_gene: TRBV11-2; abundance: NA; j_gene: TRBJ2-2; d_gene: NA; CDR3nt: TGTGCCAGCAGCTTAGGGTTTTCCGGGGAGCTGTTTTTT; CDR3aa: CASSLGFSGELFF
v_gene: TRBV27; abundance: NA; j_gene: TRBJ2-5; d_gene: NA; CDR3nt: TGTGCCAGCAGTTTCGGCGGGACCCAGTACTTC; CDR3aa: CASSFGGTQYF
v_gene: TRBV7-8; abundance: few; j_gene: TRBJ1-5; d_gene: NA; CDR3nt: TGTGCCAGCAGCTTAGGGGGAGGCAGCAATCAGCCCCAGCATTTT; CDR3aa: CASSLGGGSNQPQHF
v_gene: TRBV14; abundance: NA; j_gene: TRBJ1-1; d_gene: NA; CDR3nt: TGTGCCAGCAGCCTCCGGGTCCTGAACACTGAAGCTTTCTTT; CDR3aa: CASSLRVLNTEAFF
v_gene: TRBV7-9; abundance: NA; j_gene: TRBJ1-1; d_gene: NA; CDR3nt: TGTGCCAGCAGCTCCATCATGATGAACACTGAAGCTTTCTTT; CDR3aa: CASSSIMMNTEAFF
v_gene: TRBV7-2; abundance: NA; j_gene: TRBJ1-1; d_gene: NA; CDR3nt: TGTGCCAGCAGCCGAGTTCGGGGGCAAGGGACTGAAGCTTTCTTT; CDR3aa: CASSRVRGQGTEAFF
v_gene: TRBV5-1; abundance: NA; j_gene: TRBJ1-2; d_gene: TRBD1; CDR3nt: TGCGCCAGCAGCTTGGGGGACAGAAACTATGGCTACACCTTC; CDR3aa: CASSLGDRNYGYTF
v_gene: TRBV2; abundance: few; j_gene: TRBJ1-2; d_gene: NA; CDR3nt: TGTGCCATACAGGGCTACTATGGCTACACCTTC; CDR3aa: CAIQGYYGYTF
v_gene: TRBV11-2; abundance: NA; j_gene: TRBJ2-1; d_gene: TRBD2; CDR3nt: TGTGCCAGCAGCTTCCGACTAGCGGGAGGCCTCTCCTACAATGAGCAGTTCTTC; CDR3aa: CASSFRLAGGLSYNEQFF
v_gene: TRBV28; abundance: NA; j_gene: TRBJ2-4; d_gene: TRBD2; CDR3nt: TGTGCCAGCAGTTCCCTACTAGCGGGGGTTAAAAACATTCAGTACTTC; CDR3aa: CASSSLLAGVKNIQYF
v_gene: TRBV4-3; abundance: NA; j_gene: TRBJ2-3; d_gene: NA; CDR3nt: TGCGCCAGCAGCCAAGGCATACAGGGAGGCACAGATACGCAGTATTTT; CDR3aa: CASSQGIQGGTDTQYF
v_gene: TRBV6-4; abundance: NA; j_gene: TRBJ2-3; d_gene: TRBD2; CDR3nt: TGTGCCAGCAGTGACCTTAGCGGGAGCGGCACAGATACGCAGTATTTT; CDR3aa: CASSDLSGSGTDTQYF
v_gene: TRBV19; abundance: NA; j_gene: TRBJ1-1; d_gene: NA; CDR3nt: TGTGCCAGTAGAAGGGACGGCATGAACACTGAAGCTTTCTTT; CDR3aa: CASRRDGMNTEAFF
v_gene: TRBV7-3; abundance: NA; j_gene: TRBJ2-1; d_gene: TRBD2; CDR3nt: TGTGCCAGCAGCTCTAGCGGGGGGGCCAATGAGCAGTTCTTC; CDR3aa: CASSSSGGANEQFF
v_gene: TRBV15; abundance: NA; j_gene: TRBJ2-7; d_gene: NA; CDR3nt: TGTGCCACCAGCGGGGGGCGGGTGGGAGAGCAGTACTTC; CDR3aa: CATSGGRVGEQYF
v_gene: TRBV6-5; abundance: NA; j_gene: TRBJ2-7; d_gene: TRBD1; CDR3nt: TGTGCCAGCAGTCTTAGGACAGGAAACTACGAGCAGTACTTC; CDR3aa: CASSLRTGNYEQYF
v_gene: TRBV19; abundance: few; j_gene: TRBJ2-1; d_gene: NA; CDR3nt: TGTGCCAGTAAGAAGACTGGGGACAATGAGCAGTTCTTC; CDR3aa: CASKKTGDNEQFF
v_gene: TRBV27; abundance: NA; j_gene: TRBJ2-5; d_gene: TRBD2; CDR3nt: TGTGCCAGCAGTTTCCTCCCGGGAGGTTGGGAGACCCAGTACTTC; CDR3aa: CASSFLPGGWETQYF
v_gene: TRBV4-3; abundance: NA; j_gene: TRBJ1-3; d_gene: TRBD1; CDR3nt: TGCGCCAGCAGCCAAAACGGGGGGACAGGGGTAACTGGAAACACCATATATTTT; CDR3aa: CASSQNGGTGVTGNTIYF
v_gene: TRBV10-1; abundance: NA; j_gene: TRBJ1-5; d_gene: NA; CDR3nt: TGCGCCAGCAGACAGGGCAATCAGCCCCAGCATTTT; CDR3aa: CASRQGNQPQHF
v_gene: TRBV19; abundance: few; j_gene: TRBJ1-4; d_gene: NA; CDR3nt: TGTGCCAGTAGTGGGAAGGGTGAAAAACTGTTTTTT; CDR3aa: CASSGKGEKLFF
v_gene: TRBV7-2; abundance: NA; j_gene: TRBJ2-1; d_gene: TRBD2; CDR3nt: TGTGCCAGCAGCTTAGCGGGGCGGGGGGGCTACAATGAGCAGTTCTTC; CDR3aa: CASSLAGRGGYNEQFF
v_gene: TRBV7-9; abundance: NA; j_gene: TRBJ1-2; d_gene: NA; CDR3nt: TGTGCCAGCAGCTTAACGCAGGGTTCCAACTATGGCTACACCTTC; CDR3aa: CASSLTQGSNYGYTF
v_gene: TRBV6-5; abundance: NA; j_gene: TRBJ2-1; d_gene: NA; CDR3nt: TGTGCCAGCACCTCGGGGAATGAGCAGTTCTTC; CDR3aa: CASTSGNEQFF
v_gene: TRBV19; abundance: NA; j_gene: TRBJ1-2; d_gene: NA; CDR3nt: TGTGCCAGTCGCGACCTACTCGGGGCGGACTATGGCTACACCTTC; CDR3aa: CASRDLLGADYGYTF
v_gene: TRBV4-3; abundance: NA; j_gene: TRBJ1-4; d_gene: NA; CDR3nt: TGCGCCAGCAGCCAAGATCTGGAGGGGATAAAACTGTTTTTT; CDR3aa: CASSQDLEGIKLFF
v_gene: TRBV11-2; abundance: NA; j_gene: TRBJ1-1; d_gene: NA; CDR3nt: TGTGCCAGCAGCTTAGATCCAGGGAACACTGAAGCTTTCTTT; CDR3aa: CASSLDPGNTEAFF
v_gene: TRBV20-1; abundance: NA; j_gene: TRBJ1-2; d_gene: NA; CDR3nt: TGCAGTGCGTCCGGGAGCGGCTACACCTTC; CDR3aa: CSASGSGYTF
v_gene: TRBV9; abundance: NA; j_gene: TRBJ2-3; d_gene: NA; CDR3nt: TGTGCCAGCAGCGTAGAAGGCAGTCATACGCAGTATTTT; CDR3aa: CASSVEGSHTQYF
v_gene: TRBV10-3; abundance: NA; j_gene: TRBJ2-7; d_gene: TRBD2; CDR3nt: TGTGCCATCAGTGAGTCTCGACTAGCGGGAGGCCACGAGCAGTACTTC; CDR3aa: CAISESRLAGGHEQYF
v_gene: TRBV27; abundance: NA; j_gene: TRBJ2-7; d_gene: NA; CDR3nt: TGTGCCAGCGGCTTGGGGGCGCAGTACTTC; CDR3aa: CASGLGAQYF
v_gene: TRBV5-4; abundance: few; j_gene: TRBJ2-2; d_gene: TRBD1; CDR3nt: TGTGCCAGCAGAGCTTACAGGGGAAACACCGGGGAGCTGTTTTTT; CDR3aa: CASRAYRGNTGELFF
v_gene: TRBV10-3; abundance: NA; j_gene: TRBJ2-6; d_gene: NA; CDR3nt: TGTGCCATCAACCCGGGGAAACTTGGGGCCAACGTCCTGACTTTC; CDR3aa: CAINPGKLGANVLTF
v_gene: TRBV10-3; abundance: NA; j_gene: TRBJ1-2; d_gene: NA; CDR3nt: TGTGCCATCAGTGAGGGCAGGGGCTACGTTAACTATGGCTACACCTTC; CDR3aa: CAISEGRGYVNYGYTF
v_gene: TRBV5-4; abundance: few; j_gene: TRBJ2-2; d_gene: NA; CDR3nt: TGTGCCAGCAGCTGGGACCAGGTGACTGGCACCGGGGAGCTGTTTTTT; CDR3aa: CASSWDQVTGTGELFF
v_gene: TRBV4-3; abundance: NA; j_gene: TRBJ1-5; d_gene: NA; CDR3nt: TGCGCCAGCAGCCAAGATCTCAGAGGCGGCAATCAGCCCCAGCATTTT; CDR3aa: CASSQDLRGGNQPQHF
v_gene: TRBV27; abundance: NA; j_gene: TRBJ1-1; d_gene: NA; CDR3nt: TGTGCCAGCAGTTCTCGGTTGGGGACGGTAAACACTGAAGCTTTCTTT; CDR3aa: CASSSRLGTVNTEAFF
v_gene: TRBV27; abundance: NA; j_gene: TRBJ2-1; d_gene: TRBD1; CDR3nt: TGTGCCAGCAGTTTACGGAACATACGGGGACAGTCATCGAATGAGCAGTTCTTC; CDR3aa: CASSLRNIRGQSSNEQFF
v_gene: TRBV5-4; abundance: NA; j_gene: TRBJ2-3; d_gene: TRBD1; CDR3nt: TGTGCCAGCAGCTTTCCGACAGGGAGCACAGATACGCAGTATTTT; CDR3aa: CASSFPTGSTDTQYF
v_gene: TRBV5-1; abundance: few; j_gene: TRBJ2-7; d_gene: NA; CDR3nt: TGCGCCAGCAGCTTCCAGGGCTACGAGCAGTACTTC; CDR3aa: CASSFQGYEQYF
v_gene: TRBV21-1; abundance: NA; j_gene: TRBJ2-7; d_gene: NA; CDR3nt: TGTGCCAGCAGCAATGCCTCTGAGGAAGTCCACGAGCAGTACTTC; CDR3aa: CASSNASEEVHEQYF
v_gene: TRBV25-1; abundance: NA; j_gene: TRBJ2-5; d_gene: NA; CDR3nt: TGTGCCAGCAGCAAACAGGGCGAGTGGAAGACCCAGTACTTC; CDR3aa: CASSKQGEWKTQYF
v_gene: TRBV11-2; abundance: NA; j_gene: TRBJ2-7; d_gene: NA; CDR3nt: TGTGCCAGCAGCCAAGAGCCCCACATGGCCCGCTTCGGAGAGCAGTACTTC; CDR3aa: CASSQEPHMARFGEQYF
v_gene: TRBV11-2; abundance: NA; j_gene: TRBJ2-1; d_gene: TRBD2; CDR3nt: TGTGCCAGCAGCTTAGATCTGGTAGCGGGAGCTTTTGATGAGCAGTTCTTC; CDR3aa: CASSLDLVAGAFDEQFF
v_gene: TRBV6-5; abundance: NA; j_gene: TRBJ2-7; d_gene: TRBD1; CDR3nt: TGTGCCAGCAGCTATAACCGGGACAGGGGCTACGAGCAGTACTTC; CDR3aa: CASSYNRDRGYEQYF
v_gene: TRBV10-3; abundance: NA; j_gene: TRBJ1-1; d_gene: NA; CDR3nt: TGTGCCGTACAGGGAGACCCGAACACTGAAGCTTTCTTT; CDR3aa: CAVQGDPNTEAFF